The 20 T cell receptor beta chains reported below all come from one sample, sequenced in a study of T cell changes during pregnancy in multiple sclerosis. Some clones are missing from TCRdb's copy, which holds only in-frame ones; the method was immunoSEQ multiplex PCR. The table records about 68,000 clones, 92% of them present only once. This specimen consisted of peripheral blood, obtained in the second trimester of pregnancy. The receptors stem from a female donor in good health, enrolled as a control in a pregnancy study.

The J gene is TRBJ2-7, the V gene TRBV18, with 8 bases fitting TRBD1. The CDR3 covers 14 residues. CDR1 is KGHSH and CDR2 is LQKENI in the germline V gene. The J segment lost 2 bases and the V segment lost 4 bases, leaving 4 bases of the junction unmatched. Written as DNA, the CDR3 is TGTGCCAGCTCACTGGGGACAGGTACCTACGAGCAGTACTTC. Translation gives CASSLGTGTYEQYF.

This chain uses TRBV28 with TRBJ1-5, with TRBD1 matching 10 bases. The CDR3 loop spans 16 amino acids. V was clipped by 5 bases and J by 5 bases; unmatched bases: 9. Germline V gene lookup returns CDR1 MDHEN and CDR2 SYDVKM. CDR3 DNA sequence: TGTGCCAGCAGTGGATCGGGACAGGGGCCCCATCAGCCCCAGCATTTT. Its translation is CASSGSGQGPHQPQHF.

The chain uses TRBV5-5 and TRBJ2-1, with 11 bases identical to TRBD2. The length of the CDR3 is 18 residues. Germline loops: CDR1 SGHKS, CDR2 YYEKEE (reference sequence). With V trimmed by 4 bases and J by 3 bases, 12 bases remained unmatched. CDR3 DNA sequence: TGTGCCAGCAGCCCGAAATCCTTAGCGGGGGGGCTCTACAATGAGCAGTTCTTC. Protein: CASSPKSLAGGLYNEQFF.

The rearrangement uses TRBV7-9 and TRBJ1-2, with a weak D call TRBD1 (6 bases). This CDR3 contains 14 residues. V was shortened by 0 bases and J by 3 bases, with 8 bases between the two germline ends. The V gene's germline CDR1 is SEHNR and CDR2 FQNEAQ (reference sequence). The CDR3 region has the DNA TGTGCCAGCAGCTTAGCATCAGGGGACTATGGCTACACCTTC. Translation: CASSLASGDYGYTF.

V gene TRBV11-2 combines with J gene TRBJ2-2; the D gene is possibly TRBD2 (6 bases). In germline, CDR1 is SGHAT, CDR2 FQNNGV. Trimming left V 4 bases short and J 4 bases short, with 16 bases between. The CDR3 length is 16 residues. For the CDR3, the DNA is TGTGCCAGCAGCTCGATCCGGGAGAGGGGCACCGGGGAGCTGTTTTTT. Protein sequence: CASSSIRERGTGELFF.

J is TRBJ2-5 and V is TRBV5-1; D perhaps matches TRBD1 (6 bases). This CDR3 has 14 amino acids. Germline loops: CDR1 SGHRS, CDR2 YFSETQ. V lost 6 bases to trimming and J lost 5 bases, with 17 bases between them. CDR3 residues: CASNWDGTGETQYF. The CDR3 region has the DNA TGCGCCAGCAACTGGGACGGCACAGGGGAGACCCAGTACTTC.

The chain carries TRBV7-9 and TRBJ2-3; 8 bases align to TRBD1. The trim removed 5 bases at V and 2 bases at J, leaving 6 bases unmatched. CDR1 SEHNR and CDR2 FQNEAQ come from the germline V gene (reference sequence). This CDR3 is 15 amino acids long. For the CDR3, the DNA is TGTGCCAGCAGCCTGGGGACAGGTCACACAGATACGCAGTATTTT. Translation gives CASSLGTGHTDTQYF.

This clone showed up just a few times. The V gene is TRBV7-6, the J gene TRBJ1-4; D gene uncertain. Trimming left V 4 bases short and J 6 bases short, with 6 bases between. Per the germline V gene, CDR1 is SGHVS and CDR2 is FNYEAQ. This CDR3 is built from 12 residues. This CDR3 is CASSSTDEKLFF. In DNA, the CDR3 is TGTGCCAGCAGCTCAACGGATGAAAAACTGTTTTTT.

CDR3 coding DNA: TGTGCCAGCAGCTTGGGGGGGGCTAGATCCTACGAGCAGTACTTC. Protein product: CASSLGGARSYEQYF. V gene TRBV9 combines with J gene TRBJ2-7; perhaps TRBD2 as D (7 bases). This CDR3 is 15 amino acids long. V was trimmed by 4 bases and J by 1 base, leaving 15 bases between them. Germline CDR1 is SGDLS and CDR2 is YYNGEE.

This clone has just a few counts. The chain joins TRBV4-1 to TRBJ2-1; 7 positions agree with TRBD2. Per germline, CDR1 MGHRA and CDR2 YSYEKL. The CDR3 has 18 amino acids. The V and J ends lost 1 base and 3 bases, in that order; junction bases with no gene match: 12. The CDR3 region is CASSQVDMGLAVYNEQFF. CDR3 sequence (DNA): TGCGCCAGCAGCCAAGTTGATATGGGTCTAGCGGTCTACAATGAGCAGTTCTTC.

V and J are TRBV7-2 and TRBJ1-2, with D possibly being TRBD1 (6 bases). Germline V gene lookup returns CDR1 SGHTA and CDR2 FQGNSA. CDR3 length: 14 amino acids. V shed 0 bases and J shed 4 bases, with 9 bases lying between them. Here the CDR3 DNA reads TGTGCCAGCAGCTTAGCCTGGACAGCCTATGGCTACACCTTC. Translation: CASSLAWTAYGYTF.

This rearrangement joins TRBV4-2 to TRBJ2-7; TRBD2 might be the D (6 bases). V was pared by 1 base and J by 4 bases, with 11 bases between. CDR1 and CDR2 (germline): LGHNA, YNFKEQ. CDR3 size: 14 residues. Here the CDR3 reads CASSQATGEYEQYF. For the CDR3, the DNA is TGTGCCAGCAGCCAAGCTACGGGAGAATACGAGCAGTACTTC.

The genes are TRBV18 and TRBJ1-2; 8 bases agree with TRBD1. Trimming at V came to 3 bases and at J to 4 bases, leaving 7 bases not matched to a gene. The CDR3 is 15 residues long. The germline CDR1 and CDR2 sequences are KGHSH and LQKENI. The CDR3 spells CASSPGRTGFYGYTF. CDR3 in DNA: TGTGCCAGCTCACCCGGTAGGACAGGGTTCTATGGCTACACCTTC.

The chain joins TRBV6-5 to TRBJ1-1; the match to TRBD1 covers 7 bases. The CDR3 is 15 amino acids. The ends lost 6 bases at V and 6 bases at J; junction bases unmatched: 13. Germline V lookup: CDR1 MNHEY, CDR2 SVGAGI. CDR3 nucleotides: TGTGCCAGCAGGGGGGAGGCAGGGGGGACCCCTGAAGCTTTCTTT. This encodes CASRGEAGGTPEAFF.

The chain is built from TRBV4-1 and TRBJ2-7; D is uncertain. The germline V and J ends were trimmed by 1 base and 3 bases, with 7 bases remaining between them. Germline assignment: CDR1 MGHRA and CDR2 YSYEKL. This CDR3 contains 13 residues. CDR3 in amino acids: CASSQVADYEQYF. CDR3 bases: TGCGCCAGCAGCCAAGTGGCGGACTACGAGCAGTACTTC.

CDR3 DNA: TGTGCCAGCAGCGCATCGGGAGCGGAGACCCAGTACTTC. Translated, it gives CASSASGAETQYF. The chain has TRBV9 and TRBJ2-5, with D possibly being TRBD2 (6 bases). The V end was cut by 3 bases, the J end by 5 bases, with 11 bases between. Germline CDR1 SGDLS, CDR2 YYNGEE. The CDR3 has 13 amino acids. The full variable domain, rest sourced from reference TRBV9 and TRBJ2-5, is DSGVTQTPKHLITATGQRVTLRCSPRSGDLSVYWYQQSLDQGLQFLIQYYNGEERAKGNILERFSAQQFPDLHSELNLSSLELGDSALYFCASSASGAETQYFGPGTRLLVL.

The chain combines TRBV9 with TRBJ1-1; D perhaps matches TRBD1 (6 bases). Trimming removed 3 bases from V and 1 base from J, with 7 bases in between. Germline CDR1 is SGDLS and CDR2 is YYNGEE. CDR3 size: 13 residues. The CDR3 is CASSATGNTEAFF. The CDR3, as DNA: TGTGCCAGCAGCGCGACAGGGAACACTGAAGCTTTCTTT.

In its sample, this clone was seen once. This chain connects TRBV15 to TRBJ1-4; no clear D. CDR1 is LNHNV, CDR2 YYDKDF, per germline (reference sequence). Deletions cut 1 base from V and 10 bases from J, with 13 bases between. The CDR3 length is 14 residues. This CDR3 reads CATSRGVEVGKLFF. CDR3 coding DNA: TGTGCCACCAGCAGAGGAGTAGAGGTGGGAAAACTGTTTTTT.

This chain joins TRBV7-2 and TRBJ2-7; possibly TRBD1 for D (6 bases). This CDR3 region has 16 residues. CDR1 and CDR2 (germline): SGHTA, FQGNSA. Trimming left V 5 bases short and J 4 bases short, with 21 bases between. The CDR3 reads CASSPDMGTHKYEQYF. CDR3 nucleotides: TGTGCCAGCAGCCCAGACATGGGGACACATAAATACGAGCAGTACTTC.

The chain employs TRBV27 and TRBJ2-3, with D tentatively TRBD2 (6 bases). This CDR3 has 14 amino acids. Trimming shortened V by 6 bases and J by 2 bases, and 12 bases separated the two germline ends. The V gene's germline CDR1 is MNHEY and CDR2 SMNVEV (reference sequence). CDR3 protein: CASSPLAFTDTQYF. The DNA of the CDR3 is TGTGCCAGCAGCCCTCTAGCGTTCACAGATACGCAGTATTTT.